Listed below are T cell receptor beta chains from one sample, sequenced in a study of vaccination and CD4 T cells after COVID-19. MiXCR, run by TCRdb on the PCR reads, gives a single entry per CDR3 protein. Of about 11,000 distinct CDR3 sequences in the sample, around 32% were seen once. These TCRs' antigens remain unknown. Sequenced input: CD4+ T cells from blood, cultured in vitro. These receptors came from a human donor in good health. Each CDR3 is given with its conserved first and last residue. The D gene is left open where the match is weak. Clone size appears in some rows only: once, few, many, or a class for an expanded clone.

V,D,J,size,DNA,CDR3
TRBV7-3,-,TRBJ2-5,-,TGTGCCAGCAGCTTAAGGGGGTCTGGGGAGACCCAGTACTTT,CASSLRGSGETQYF
TRBV7-8,TRBD1,TRBJ2-1,few,TGTGCCAGCAGCCTACTTGGACAGGGCGGATTCAATGAGCAGTTCTTC,CASSLLGQGGFNEQFF
TRBV5-4,-,TRBJ2-3,few,TGTGCCAGCAGCTTTCGGACAGCACTCACAGATACGCAGTATTTT,CASSFRTALTDTQYF
TRBV7-2,-,TRBJ1-3,few,TGTGCCAGCAGCTTGGCTACAGGAAACACCATATATTTT,CASSLATGNTIYF
TRBV6-1,TRBD1,TRBJ2-7,few,TGTGCCAGCAGGGGGACAGCGGAAGCCTACGAGCAGTACTTC,CASRGTAEAYEQYF
TRBV7-2,-,TRBJ2-1,-,TGTGCCAGCAGCTTACAAGGGAGCTCCTACAATGAGCAGTTCTTC,CASSLQGSSYNEQFF
TRBV6-1,-,TRBJ1-2,-,TGTGCCAGCACTGGGGACTTCTATGGCTACACCTTC,CASTGDFYGYTF
TRBV7-7,TRBD2,TRBJ2-3,-,TGTGCTAGCAGCTTAGCTAGCGGGAGATTAGATACGCAGTATTTT,CASSLASGRLDTQYF
TRBV20-1,-,TRBJ1-5,few,TGCAGTGGGGTGGGGGGCGAACAGCCCCAGCATTTT,CSGVGGEQPQHF
TRBV28,-,TRBJ1-4,-,TGTGCCAGCATGGACCCCGCGAATGAAAAACTGTTTTTT,CASMDPANEKLFF
TRBV6-1,-,TRBJ1-3,-,TGTGCCAGCACTTCCGATGGAAACACCATATATTTT,CASTSDGNTIYF
TRBV6-5,TRBD2,TRBJ2-3,-,TGTGCCAGCAGTTACTCTTTCAGCGGGAAAAAGGATACGCAGTATTTT,CASSYSFSGKKDTQYF